This T cell receptor (beta chain) appears in the sequencing data of a study of blood T cells in healthy people across ages. For this clonotype: This may be a read error, as it is one base from a much larger clone.

Germline V gene data show CDR1 as MNHEY and CDR2 as SVGEGT. The CDR3 has 11 amino acids. PCR was performed a second time for about 7 to 12 cycles using a sample-barcoded 5' primer and a J-beta primer mix. MiXCR was run by TCRdb on the 5' RACE reads, yielding one entry per CDR3 protein. In the table there are about 1.1 million distinct CDR3 sequences, roughly two fifths of which are singletons. The source is a young man in good health. Material for sequencing was blood. The chain is built from TRBV6-2 or TRBV6-3 and TRBJ1-2, with D uncertain. DNA of the CDR3: TGTACCAGCAGTTACAAGCGAGCCTACACCTTC. Amino acids: CTSSYKRAYTF.